These T cell receptor beta chains were read from a single sample in a study of shared clonotypes between healthy human individuals. Using immunoSEQ multiplex PCR, the repertoire was profiled, and TCRdb retains in-frame clones only, with some absent. The table includes 2 million to 2.5 million clones, about nine tenths detected once. Sequencing was done on a sample of naive CD4+ T cells from PBMCs. The receptors here all came from a man between 18 and 29 years old in good health. Some clones in this sample may be carry-over from other donors' samples. Each CDR3 is given with its conserved first and last residue. Each record gives: J gene, V gene, D gene, clone size, CDR3 DNA, CDR3 protein. The D gene is left open where the match is weak. For some rows the clone size is stated as once, few or many, or as a class when expanded; others skip it.

j_gene: TRBJ2-7; v_gene: TRBV6-1; d_gene: TRBD1; abundance: NA; CDR3nt: TGTGCCAGCAATCGGGACAGGACCTACGAGCAGTACTTC; CDR3aa: CASNRDRTYEQYF
j_gene: TRBJ1-4; v_gene: TRBV4-3; d_gene: NA; abundance: NA; CDR3nt: TGCGCCAGCAGCCAAGCTTCGAAGGCGAACGCTAATGAAAAACTGTTTTTT; CDR3aa: CASSQASKANANEKLFF
j_gene: TRBJ2-1; v_gene: TRBV2; d_gene: NA; abundance: once; CDR3nt: TGTGCCAGCAGTGTCCTCTACAATGAGCAGTTCTTC; CDR3aa: CASSVLYNEQFF
j_gene: TRBJ2-7; v_gene: TRBV25-1; d_gene: NA; abundance: NA; CDR3nt: TGTGCCAGAACCTCGGTCTCCTACGAGCAGTACTTC; CDR3aa: CARTSVSYEQYF
j_gene: TRBJ1-5; v_gene: TRBV2; d_gene: TRBD1; abundance: NA; CDR3nt: TGTGCCAGCAGTAAGGACAGGGGCAGCAATCAGCCCCAGCATTTT; CDR3aa: CASSKDRGSNQPQHF
j_gene: TRBJ2-3; v_gene: TRBV30; d_gene: NA; abundance: NA; CDR3nt: TGTGCCTGGACCCTCCCATGGGGAGATACGCAGTATTTT; CDR3aa: CAWTLPWGDTQYF
j_gene: TRBJ1-2; v_gene: TRBV9; d_gene: NA; abundance: NA; CDR3nt: TGTGCCAGCAGCGTAGACCCCAACGGGGGCTACACCTTC; CDR3aa: CASSVDPNGGYTF
j_gene: TRBJ1-5; v_gene: TRBV4-2; d_gene: NA; abundance: NA; CDR3nt: TGTGCCAGCAGCCAAGGGGTGGCGGAGATTAGCAATCAGCCCCAGCATTTT; CDR3aa: CASSQGVAEISNQPQHF
j_gene: TRBJ1-1; v_gene: TRBV27; d_gene: NA; abundance: NA; CDR3nt: TGTGCCAGCAGATTTCTGAACACTGAAGCTTTCTTT; CDR3aa: CASRFLNTEAFF
j_gene: TRBJ2-3; v_gene: TRBV28; d_gene: NA; abundance: NA; CDR3nt: TGTGCCAGCACCCTTGCTTCGGGGGAGTCGGATACGCAGTATTTT; CDR3aa: CASTLASGESDTQYF
j_gene: TRBJ1-1; v_gene: TRBV2; d_gene: NA; abundance: NA; CDR3nt: TGTGCCAGCAGTGAAGGGTTCAGTAGGGGCTTTGGCACTGAAGCTTTCTTT; CDR3aa: CASSEGFSRGFGTEAFF
j_gene: TRBJ2-7; v_gene: TRBV5-3; d_gene: TRBD1; abundance: NA; CDR3nt: TGTGCCAGAAGCTTGATGGGACAGGGGGTCCACGAGCAGTACTTC; CDR3aa: CARSLMGQGVHEQYF
j_gene: TRBJ1-5; v_gene: TRBV30; d_gene: TRBD1; abundance: NA; CDR3nt: TGTGCCTGGAAGGCGGGGGACAGGGGATACAATCAGCCCCAGCATTTT; CDR3aa: CAWKAGDRGYNQPQHF
j_gene: TRBJ2-2; v_gene: TRBV7-9; d_gene: NA; abundance: NA; CDR3nt: TGTGCCTTTCCCCGGGACGGACTCTTCGCCGGGGAGCTGTTTTTT; CDR3aa: CAFPRDGLFAGELFF
j_gene: TRBJ2-4; v_gene: TRBV4-2; d_gene: NA; abundance: NA; CDR3nt: TGTGCCAGCAGCCAAGCCGCGGGACAGTACAGAAACATTCAGTACTTC; CDR3aa: CASSQAAGQYRNIQYF
j_gene: TRBJ1-4; v_gene: TRBV5-1; d_gene: NA; abundance: NA; CDR3nt: TGCGCCAGCAGTCAGGGACCTATTAATGAAAAACTGTTTTTT; CDR3aa: CASSQGPINEKLFF
j_gene: TRBJ2-2; v_gene: TRBV5-1; d_gene: TRBD1; abundance: NA; CDR3nt: TGCGCCAGCAGCTGGACAGGATCGGGCACCGGGGAGCTGTTTTTT; CDR3aa: CASSWTGSGTGELFF
j_gene: TRBJ2-2; v_gene: TRBV12-5; d_gene: TRBD1; abundance: NA; CDR3nt: TGTGCTAGTGGTTCAGGACAGGGGAACACCGGGGAGCTGTTTTTT; CDR3aa: CASGSGQGNTGELFF
j_gene: TRBJ2-4; v_gene: TRBV4-2; d_gene: TRBD2; abundance: NA; CDR3nt: TGTGCCAGCAGCCAAGAGTTGCGGGAGGCACTCGCCAAAAACATTCAGTACTTC; CDR3aa: CASSQELREALAKNIQYF
j_gene: TRBJ1-2; v_gene: TRBV28; d_gene: TRBD1; abundance: NA; CDR3nt: TGTGCCAGCTACGGGACAGCCAACTATGGCTACACCTTC; CDR3aa: CASYGTANYGYTF
j_gene: TRBJ2-6; v_gene: TRBV11-2; d_gene: NA; abundance: NA; CDR3nt: TGTGCCAGCAGCTTACAGGGGTTCTCTGGGGCCAACGTCCTGACTTTC; CDR3aa: CASSLQGFSGANVLTF
j_gene: TRBJ2-1; v_gene: TRBV28; d_gene: NA; abundance: NA; CDR3nt: TGTGCCAGCAGTTTCCCAGGTTCCTACAATGAGCAGTTCTTC; CDR3aa: CASSFPGSYNEQFF
j_gene: TRBJ2-7; v_gene: TRBV11-2; d_gene: TRBD1; abundance: NA; CDR3nt: TGTGCCAGCAGCTTAGCCCCAGGACAGGGAGACTACGAGCAGTACTTC; CDR3aa: CASSLAPGQGDYEQYF
j_gene: TRBJ1-4; v_gene: TRBV28; d_gene: TRBD1; abundance: NA; CDR3nt: TGTGCCAGCAGTTTAGCGGGACAGAGGAATGAAAAACTGTTTTTT; CDR3aa: CASSLAGQRNEKLFF
j_gene: TRBJ2-5; v_gene: TRBV5-8; d_gene: NA; abundance: NA; CDR3nt: TGTGCCAGCAGCTTGGCTCTAGCGATTGTGACCCAGTACTTC; CDR3aa: CASSLALAIVTQYF
j_gene: TRBJ1-1; v_gene: TRBV19; d_gene: TRBD1; abundance: NA; CDR3nt: TGTGCCAGTAGTCGGGCCCGGACAGGGAGGAGTGAAGCTTTCTTT; CDR3aa: CASSRARTGRSEAFF
j_gene: TRBJ2-3; v_gene: TRBV28; d_gene: NA; abundance: NA; CDR3nt: TGTGCCAGCAGTTTCGACGGTCCTAGCACAGATACGCAGTATTTT; CDR3aa: CASSFDGPSTDTQYF
j_gene: TRBJ1-5; v_gene: TRBV30; d_gene: TRBD1; abundance: NA; CDR3nt: TGTGCCTGGAGCCAGGACAGGGGGGGTCAGCCCCAGCATTTT; CDR3aa: CAWSQDRGGQPQHF
j_gene: TRBJ1-2; v_gene: TRBV5-1; d_gene: TRBD1; abundance: NA; CDR3nt: TGCGCCAGCAGCTTGCGGACAGGGGCTGGGGATGGCTACACCTTC; CDR3aa: CASSLRTGAGDGYTF
j_gene: TRBJ2-7; v_gene: TRBV5-4; d_gene: TRBD2; abundance: once; CDR3nt: TGTGCCAGCAGCTTGGTAGCGGGAGGGCCCTACGAGCAGTACTTC; CDR3aa: CASSLVAGGPYEQYF
j_gene: TRBJ1-1; v_gene: TRBV14; d_gene: NA; abundance: NA; CDR3nt: TGTGCCAGCAGCCAAGAAGGTAGGGGTTGGAACACTGAAGCTTTCTTT; CDR3aa: CASSQEGRGWNTEAFF
j_gene: TRBJ2-1; v_gene: TRBV19; d_gene: TRBD2; abundance: NA; CDR3nt: TGTGCCAGTAGAGTAGCGGGAGGGCCCAATGAGCAGTTCTTC; CDR3aa: CASRVAGGPNEQFF
j_gene: TRBJ2-5; v_gene: TRBV20-1; d_gene: NA; abundance: NA; CDR3nt: TGCAGTGCCGAAGAAGGAGAGACCCAGTACTTC; CDR3aa: CSAEEGETQYF
j_gene: TRBJ2-7; v_gene: TRBV28; d_gene: TRBD2; abundance: once; CDR3nt: TGTGCCAGCAGCTTAAGTTTGTCCCGGACTAGCGGGAGAGACGAGCAGTACTTC; CDR3aa: CASSLSLSRTSGRDEQYF
j_gene: TRBJ1-3; v_gene: TRBV15; d_gene: NA; abundance: NA; CDR3nt: TGTGCCACCAGCAGAGGTCCCTTTGACACCATATATTTT; CDR3aa: CATSRGPFDTIYF
j_gene: TRBJ1-1; v_gene: TRBV30; d_gene: NA; abundance: few; CDR3nt: TGTGCCTGGATGGGCAGTAGATCGAACACTGAAGCTTTCTTT; CDR3aa: CAWMGSRSNTEAFF
j_gene: TRBJ2-5; v_gene: TRBV7-2; d_gene: NA; abundance: NA; CDR3nt: TGTGCCAGCAGCCCTGACGGGGGAGAGACCCAGTACTTC; CDR3aa: CASSPDGGETQYF
j_gene: TRBJ1-1; v_gene: TRBV14; d_gene: TRBD1; abundance: NA; CDR3nt: TGTGCCAGCAGGCTTGACAGGGGGGCTGAAGCTTTCTTT; CDR3aa: CASRLDRGAEAFF
j_gene: TRBJ2-4; v_gene: TRBV6-6; d_gene: NA; abundance: NA; CDR3nt: TGTGCCAGCAACAACCAGGCCAAAAACATTCAGTACTTC; CDR3aa: CASNNQAKNIQYF
j_gene: TRBJ2-1; v_gene: TRBV4-1; d_gene: NA; abundance: NA; CDR3nt: TGCGCCAGCAGCCAACAGAGTGCGGGTGGGGCCTCCTACAATGAGCAGTTCTTC; CDR3aa: CASSQQSAGGASYNEQFF
j_gene: TRBJ2-7; v_gene: TRBV7-9; d_gene: TRBD2; abundance: NA; CDR3nt: TGTGCCAGCAGCTTTCGCCTAGCGGACTCCTACGAGCAGTACTTC; CDR3aa: CASSFRLADSYEQYF
j_gene: TRBJ1-5; v_gene: TRBV10-3; d_gene: NA; abundance: once; CDR3nt: TGTGCCTCACGGACACTAAGCAATCAGCCCCAGCATTTT; CDR3aa: CASRTLSNQPQHF
j_gene: TRBJ2-2; v_gene: TRBV5-1; d_gene: NA; abundance: NA; CDR3nt: TGCGCCAGCAGCTTGGGTTTCGGGGAACCGAACACCGGGGAGCTGTTTTTT; CDR3aa: CASSLGFGEPNTGELFF
j_gene: TRBJ1-1; v_gene: TRBV7-2; d_gene: NA; abundance: NA; CDR3nt: TGTGCCAGCAGCTTGAGTGGCCAAGCTTTCTTT; CDR3aa: CASSLSGQAFF
j_gene: TRBJ2-5; v_gene: TRBV28; d_gene: NA; abundance: NA; CDR3nt: TGTGCCAGCAATTCAGTCTCTCGGGAGACCCAGTACTTC; CDR3aa: CASNSVSRETQYF
j_gene: TRBJ2-7; v_gene: TRBV2; d_gene: TRBD1; abundance: NA; CDR3nt: TGTGCCAGCAAGGGGGCTTCCTACGAGCAGTACTTC; CDR3aa: CASKGASYEQYF
j_gene: TRBJ1-2; v_gene: TRBV7-9; d_gene: NA; abundance: NA; CDR3nt: TGTGCCAGCAGCCCAGTTAGTAGGGGTGGCTACACCTTC; CDR3aa: CASSPVSRGGYTF
j_gene: TRBJ2-4; v_gene: TRBV2; d_gene: NA; abundance: NA; CDR3nt: TGTGCCACCGCTCTGGACTTTATTATGGCCAAAAACATTCAGTACTTC; CDR3aa: CATALDFIMAKNIQYF
j_gene: TRBJ2-7; v_gene: TRBV30; d_gene: NA; abundance: NA; CDR3nt: TGTGCCTCCTCTGGGGCGGTCGAGCAGTACTTC; CDR3aa: CASSGAVEQYF
j_gene: TRBJ2-2; v_gene: TRBV5-1; d_gene: NA; abundance: NA; CDR3nt: TGCGCCAGCCTTGATCCCGGGACATCGAACACCGGGGAGCTGTTTTTT; CDR3aa: CASLDPGTSNTGELFF
j_gene: TRBJ2-7; v_gene: TRBV28; d_gene: TRBD1; abundance: NA; CDR3nt: TGTGCCAGCAGTTTTCTGGGACAGGGTCCGTCCGAGCAGTACTTC; CDR3aa: CASSFLGQGPSEQYF
j_gene: TRBJ2-2; v_gene: TRBV18; d_gene: NA; abundance: NA; CDR3nt: TGTGCCAGCTCACCGGAGAACACCGGGGAGCTGTTTTTT; CDR3aa: CASSPENTGELFF
j_gene: TRBJ2-3; v_gene: TRBV5-1; d_gene: NA; abundance: NA; CDR3nt: TGCGCCAGCAGCTTTTCGGGGAGCCGGAATACGCAGTATTTT; CDR3aa: CASSFSGSRNTQYF
j_gene: TRBJ2-3; v_gene: TRBV2; d_gene: TRBD1; abundance: NA; CDR3nt: TGTGCCAGCACCTCACAGGGGTCTGTTACGCAGTATTTT; CDR3aa: CASTSQGSVTQYF
j_gene: TRBJ1-2; v_gene: TRBV15; d_gene: NA; abundance: NA; CDR3nt: TGTGCCACCAGCAGTGGGTACCCACAGGGCTACACCTTC; CDR3aa: CATSSGYPQGYTF